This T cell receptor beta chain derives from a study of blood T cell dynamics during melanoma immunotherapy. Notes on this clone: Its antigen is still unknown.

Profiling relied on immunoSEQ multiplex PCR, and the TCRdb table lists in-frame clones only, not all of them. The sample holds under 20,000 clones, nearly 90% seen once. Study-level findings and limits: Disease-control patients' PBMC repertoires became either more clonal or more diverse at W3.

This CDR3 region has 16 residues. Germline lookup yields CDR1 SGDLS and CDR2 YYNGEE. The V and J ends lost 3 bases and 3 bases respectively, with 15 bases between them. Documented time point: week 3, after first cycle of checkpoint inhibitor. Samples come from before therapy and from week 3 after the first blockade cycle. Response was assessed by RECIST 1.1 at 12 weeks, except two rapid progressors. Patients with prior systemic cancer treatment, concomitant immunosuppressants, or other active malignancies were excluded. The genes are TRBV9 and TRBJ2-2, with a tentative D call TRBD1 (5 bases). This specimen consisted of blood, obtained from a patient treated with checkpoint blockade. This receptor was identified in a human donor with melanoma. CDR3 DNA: TGTGCCAGCAGCGCCCAGACAGTGGCGGACACCGGGGAGCTGTTTTTT. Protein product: CASSAQTVADTGELFF.